This TCR beta chain was observed in a study of blood T cell repertoires in COVID-19. Study as a whole: Samples taken during acute and convalescent COVID-19 were collected in the United States, Italy and Spain. The analysed material was cDNA or gDNA that came from T cells, B-cell-depleted T cells, or PBMCs.

In the study's own analysis: How many nucleated cells were present was estimated from reference gene primer amplification. Assay: immunoSEQ multiplex PCR; the TCRdb copy retains only in-frame clones and omits some. The V and J calls and the clone size are those of that table, but D and trimming were determined from the DNA. Of approximately 200,000 clones listed, approximately 84% are singletons. Sequenced material: peripheral blood. The receptor was isolated from a young woman who had recovered from COVID-19.

The chain's CDR3 is CASSLGQGAQPQHF. As DNA, the CDR3 is TGTGCCAGCAGTTTAGGCCAGGGGGCTCAGCCCCAGCATTTT. The chain combines TRBV27 with TRBJ1-5, with TRBD1 matching over 8 bases. V lost 2 bases and J lost 6; bases outside the gene matches: 3. The V gene's germline CDR1 is MNHEY and CDR2 SMNVEV (reference sequence). The CDR3 contains 14 residues.